This T cell receptor (beta chain) was captured in a study of T cell responses to AZD1222 COVID-19 vaccine. The CDR3 is 13 amino acids. The germline V gene has CDR1 SGHTA and CDR2 FQGTGA. V lost 2 bases to trimming and J lost 5 bases, with 7 bases between them. TCRdb keeps only in-frame clones here, not all; method: immunoSEQ multiplex PCR. This sample has approximately 100,000 clones, with 87% found just once. The genes are TRBV7-3 and TRBJ2-1, with no clear D. The sequenced sample was peripheral blood, obtained 28 days after the second AZD1222 dose. The origin of this receptor is an adult who received the AZD1222 COVID-19 vaccine. The CDR3 bases are TGTGCCAGCAGCTTATCCCAGAACAATGAGCAGTTCTTC. Residues: CASSLSQNNEQFF.